This TCR beta chain stems from a study of blood T cell repertoires in COVID-19 (TCRdb year 2020). Some background on the complete study: Recovered participants in ImmuneRACE Cohort 3 were defined by two consecutive negative NP/OP PCR tests, clearance by a healthcare professional, or resolution of symptoms. Samples came from the ongoing ImmuneRACE study (first 160 participants) plus 1,254 subjects from 6 global collaborators. Subjects who had been exposed to COVID-19, were actively infected with it, or had recovered from it provided the deeply sampled blood TCRbeta repertoires that made up the dataset. Where available, HLA class I and class II types were obtained from metadata supplied by the sample provider rather than from assay-based typing. The collaborator samples originated in the United States, Italy and Spain and spanned the acute and convalescent phases of COVID-19. A freely available public database, intended as a resource for researchers studying the immune response to SARS-CoV-2, is where the repertoires were released. Sample metadata almost always included a de-identified subject ID, COVID-19 status, age in years and sex. The material from the prospective study consisted of cDNA or gDNA derived from T cells, B-cell-depleted T cells, or PBMCs.

From the germline V gene (reference sequence), CDR1 is LNHDA and CDR2 is SQIVND. The CDR3 contains 14 residues, cysteine and phenylalanine counted. The sequence is cut down to CDR3 DNA, 42 bases in frame from base 1. The germline V end is reduced by 6 bases and the J end by 7 bases; junction bases left unmatched: 9. Concerning this clone: The specificity of this receptor is unknown. Base qualities are missing; no much larger clone stands one base away.

What the work shows at the level of the full study, not this receptor alone: The quantity of clinical and demographic metadata differed by source and by participant and was supplied without curation.

TCRbeta CDR3 regions were amplified from genomic DNA using the immunoSEQ Assay, a bias-controlled multiplex PCR. The original pipeline was this. The number of nucleated cells in each sample was estimated from the amplification of reference gene primers within the assay. Sequence reads were collapsed and filtered to measure the absolute abundance of every unique TCRbeta CDR3 rearrangement. For each sample, productive Simpson clonality was calculated by taking the square root of Simpson's diversity index across productive rearrangements. Sourced from immuneACCESS, this table was stored by TCRdb with only in-frame sequences that have V and J called. A share of the clones is absent; for the studies checked, an unresolved V gene accounts for under half, and the remainder has no known explanation. D and trimming were read from the DNA, whereas the V and J calls and clone size are those reported in that table. Here the sample has hundreds of thousands of clones; more than 75% occur a single time. The top ten constitute around 2% of the sample.

In the prospective study, participants were roughly 18 to 95 years old, resided in 20 to 30 geographic areas of the United States, and were enrolled through a virtual design. Cohort assignment in the prospective study relied on participant-reported clinical history from a screening survey and a study questionnaire. In the prospective study, mobile phlebotomists collected whole blood, serum and a nasopharyngeal or oropharyngeal swab from each participant. Over a roughly 2-month period, participants in the prospective study had the option of providing additional blood draws and questionnaires. Blood samples from the prospective study were shipped frozen or at room temperature prior to DNA extraction.

Recombination connected TRBV19 to TRBJ1-5, with TRBD1 matching 7 junction bases. This receptor was obtained from a woman in her sixties in a cohort exposed to, infected with or recovered from COVID-19 (not recorded which). What was sequenced was PBMCs or T cells enriched from blood (not recorded which). Here the CDR3 is given as CASRGRQGEQPQHF. The DNA sequence reads TGTGCCAGTAGAGGAAGACAGGGTGAACAGCCCCAGCATTTT.